Following are 16 T cell receptor beta chains from one sample sequenced in a study of T cells in women clearing cervical HPV infection. Assay used: immunoSEQ multiplex PCR; TCRdb lists only in-frame clones, some missing. This specimen shows some 41,000 clones; the ten leading clones hold 7% to 8.5%. The sequenced material came from blood buffy coat. The receptor set was obtained from a woman between 18 and 75 years old with a cervical HPV16 infection that either progressed to CIN3+ or cleared (not recorded which).

Concerning this clone itself: Read data end 3 residues before the CDR3 end; the end is taken from the germline J gene. The chain is built from TRBV5-1 and TRBJ2-1, with 7 nucleotides matching TRBD1. Germline loops: CDR1 SGHRS, CDR2 YFSETQ. Germline trimming cut 4 bases from V and 0 bases from J; bases unmatched to any gene: 7. This CDR3 contains 16 residues. The covered CDR3 bases are TGCGCCAGCAGCATCCGGGACAGTAGCTCCTACAATGAG. It specifies CASSIRDSSSYNE. The entire CDR3 is CASSIRDSSSYNEQFF.

A note on this clone: The read halts 3 residues ahead of the CDR3 end, with the missing end drawn from the germline J gene. The V and J genes are TRBV15 and TRBJ2-7; 7 bases align to TRBD1. Germline CDR1 reads LNHNV; CDR2 reads YYDKDF (reference sequence). The junction had 12 bases not matched to a gene; V was cut back by 5 bases and J by 2 bases. The CDR3 has 16 amino acids. The CDR3 is CATSDVDRALTYEQYF. The CDR3 bases that were read are TGTGCCACCAGCGACGTCGACAGGGCCCTCACCTACGAG.

Worth noting for this clone: From the germline J gene comes the end of the CDR3, since the read stops 3 residues before it. The V call is TRBV14, the J call TRBJ2-7; D gene uncertain. Germline V lookup: CDR1 SGHDN, CDR2 FVKESK. This CDR3 has 12 residues. The V gene lost 2 bases and the J gene lost 3 bases, with 5 bases spanning the gap. The CDR3 is CASSQLYYEQYF. The sequenced CDR3 bases are TGTGCCAGCAGCCAATTGTACTACGAG. Drawing the rest from reference TRBV14 and TRBJ2-7, the complete variable domain is EAGVTQFPSHSVIEKGQTVTLRCDPISGHDNLYWYRRVMGKEIKFLLHFVKESKQDESGMPNNRFLAERTGGTYSTLKVQPAELEDSGVYFCASSQLYYEQYFGPGTRLTVT.

As regards this clone: The CDR3 extends 3 residues past the end of the read, so its final part is completed from the germline J gene. V usage is TRBV7-8 and J usage is TRBJ2-1, with D hard to call. The CDR3 sequence is 15 residues long. CDR1 and CDR2 from the germline V gene are SGHVS and FQNEAQ. V lost 1 base to trimming and J lost 2 bases, with 9 bases between them. CDR3 bases read: TGTGCCAGCAGCTTAGACATTCAGGCCTACAATGAG. It yields the protein CASSLDIQAYNE. The whole CDR3 is CASSLDIQAYNEQFF.

On this clone: The read halts 3 residues ahead of the CDR3 end, with the missing end drawn from the germline J gene. The V gene is TRBV5-1, the J gene TRBJ1-2; unclear D gene. The ends were cut back, 5 bases at V and 2 bases at J, with 13 bases in the middle. CDR3 length: 14 residues. Germline assignment: CDR1 SGHRS and CDR2 YFSETQ. The CDR3 loop reads CASSSAGTNYGYTF. CDR3 DNA (partial): TGCGCCAGCAGTTCTGCAGGAACAAACTATGGC.

About this clone itself: The sequenced fragment ends 3 residues before the CDR3 boundary, so the rest is inferred from the germline J gene. The chain couples TRBV11-2 to TRBJ2-1; the match to TRBD1 covers 7 bases. With 3 bases clipped from V and 0 bases from J, the junction kept 2 bases outside the gene matches. The CDR3 length is 15 residues. The germline gives CDR1 SGHAT, CDR2 FQNNGV. This chain's CDR3 is CASSLGQSSYNEQFF. The CDR3 bases that were read are TGTGCCAGCAGCTTGGGACAGAGCTCCTACAATGAG.

Details on this clone: The CDR3 goes on 3 residues after the read ends, and that part is filled in from the germline J gene. The chain is built from TRBV5-1 and TRBJ2-5, with 9 bases lining up with TRBD2. J was trimmed by 5 bases and V by 0 bases; bases with no gene match: 5. The CDR3 is 15 residues long. Germline CDR1 SGHRS, CDR2 YFSETQ. CDR3 in amino acids: CASSLVGLARETQYF. The CDR3 bases that were read are TGCGCCAGCAGCTTGGTGGGACTAGCAAGGGAGACC.

Concerning this clone itself: The CDR3 end falls 3 residues outside the read, so it is completed with the germline J gene. The rearrangement joins TRBV3-1 (or the pseudogene TRBV3-2) to TRBJ2-7; 14 bases agree with TRBD2. Germline CDR1 reads LGHDT; CDR2 reads YNNKEL (reference sequence). This CDR3 has 17 amino acids. V shed 1 base and J 5 bases; nucleotides not matched to a gene: 7. CDR3 protein: CASSQAPGLAGADEQYF. Partial CDR3 DNA: TGTGCCAGCAGCCAAGCCCCGGGACTAGCGGGAGCAGACGAG.

About this clone itself: The read ends 3 residues before the CDR3 terminus; that terminus is restored from the germline J gene. V is TRBV7-2 and J is TRBJ2-7; 8 nucleotides line up with TRBD2. V gave up 5 bases and J gave up 4 bases; unmatched junction bases: 10. The CDR3 runs to 15 residues. CDR1 and CDR2 (germline): SGHTA, FQGNSA. CDR3 bases read: TGTGCCAGCAGCCCAACGGCTAGCGGGTTATACGAG. Translated, it gives CASSPTASGLYE. The entire CDR3 reads CASSPTASGLYEQYF.

About this clone itself: Sequencing ends 3 residues short of the CDR3 end; the germline J gene provides the rest. The chain employs TRBV4-2 and TRBJ2-5, with 10 positions matching TRBD1. This CDR3 region has 15 residues. Looked up from germline, CDR1 is LGHNA and CDR2 is YNFKEQ. The junction had 5 bases not matched to a gene; V was cut back by 3 bases and J by 4 bases. Incomplete CDR3 DNA: TGTGCCAGCAGCCAGGAGACAGGGGGCAGAGAGACC. The encoded protein is CASSQETGGRET. The CDR3 as a whole reads CASSQETGGRETQYF.

To note about this clone: The missing CDR3 end, 3 residues past where the read stops, is filled in from the germline J gene. V usage is TRBV27 and J usage is TRBJ1-4, with a weak D call TRBD1 (6 bases). This CDR3 contains 14 residues. V was clipped by 8 bases and J by 8 bases, with 18 bases between them. Per the germline V gene, CDR1 is MNHEY and CDR2 is SMNVEV (reference sequence). The CDR3 here is CASATGTDREKLFF. CDR3 DNA (partial): TGTGCCAGCGCTACAGGGACGGATAGGGAAAAA. Full variable domain (remainder filled in from reference TRBV27 and TRBJ1-4): EAQVTQNPRYLITVTGKKLTVTCSQNMNHEYMSWYRQDPGLGLRQIYYSMNVEVTDKGDVPEGYKVSRKEKRNFPLILESPSPNQTSLYFCASATGTDREKLFFGSGTQLSVL.

Points on this clone: The read halts 3 residues ahead of the CDR3 end, with the missing end drawn from the germline J gene. The chain uses TRBV5-8 and TRBJ1-1; 9 positions agree with TRBD1. From germline, CDR1 is SGHTS and CDR2 YDEGEE. There are 13 residues in the CDR3. With 3 bases clipped from V and 3 bases from J, the junction kept 0 bases outside the gene matches. Partial CDR3 DNA: TGTGCCAGCAGCTGGGACAGGGACACTGAA. It translates to CASSWDRDTE. The entire CDR3 protein is CASSWDRDTEAFF.

Turning to this clone: The read stops 3 residues short of the end of the CDR3; the missing end is completed from the germline J gene. The V gene is TRBV7-7, the J gene TRBJ2-5; the match to TRBD1 covers 11 bases. The CDR3 is 15 amino acids. Germline CDR1 SSHAT, CDR2 FNYEAQ (reference sequence). J was trimmed by 5 bases and V by 4 bases; bases with no gene match: 6. The covered CDR3 bases are TGTGCCAGCAGCTCCCGGACAGGGGGCATGGAGACC. It translates to CASSSRTGGMET. Given in full, the CDR3 is CASSSRTGGMETQYF. The variable domain in full, with the rest retrieved from reference TRBV7-7 and TRBJ2-5, is GAGVSQSPRYKVTKRGQDVTLRCDPISSHATLYWYQQALGQGPEFLTYFNYEAQPDKSGLPSDRFSAERPEGSISTLTIQRTEQRDSAMYRCASSSRTGGMETQYFGPGTRLLVL.

Worth noting for this clone: The read comes to an end 3 residues before the CDR3 does, leaving the germline J gene to fill in the end. The genes are TRBV18 and TRBJ2-7, with TRBD1 identical over 10 bases. The junction had 10 bases not matched to a gene; V was cut back by 5 bases and J by 6 bases. The germline CDR1 and CDR2 sequences are KGHSH and LQKENI. The CDR3 loop spans 15 amino acids. The CDR3 protein is CASSRGTGVAGEQYF. Partial CDR3 DNA: TGTGCCAGCTCAAGGGGGACAGGGGTCGCGGGCGAG.

A note on this clone: The missing CDR3 end, 3 residues past where the read stops, is filled in from the germline J gene. The chain joins TRBV7-3 to TRBJ2-1; maybe TRBD2 (5 bases). The CDR3 totals 11 residues. CDR1 is SGHTA and CDR2 is FQGTGA in the germline V gene. Trimming took off 5 bases at V and 8 bases at J, with 7 bases between the two ends. CDR3 loop: CASSIGDEQFF. Partial CDR3 DNA: TGTGCCAGCAGCATCGGGGATGAG.

On this clone: Coverage ceases 3 residues before the CDR3 finishes, and the germline J gene fills in the end. This rearrangement joins TRBV7-2 to TRBJ2-5, with D tentatively TRBD1 (6 bases). Per germline, CDR1 SGHTA and CDR2 FQGNSA. The CDR3 extends over 16 amino acids. V lost 0 bases and J lost 1, with 12 bases in between. The part of the CDR3 DNA that was read is TGTGCCAGCAGCTTAGCGTCAGGGGCCCCCCAAGAGACC. Translation: CASSLASGAPQET. The CDR3 reads in full as CASSLASGAPQETQYF. The entire variable domain, with the rest obtained from reference TRBV7-2 and TRBJ2-5, is as follows: GAGVSQSPSNKVTEKGKDVELRCDPISGHTALYWYRQSLGQGLEFLIYFQGNSAPDKSGLPSDRFSAERTGGSVSTLTIQRTQQEDSAVYLCASSLASGAPQETQYFGPGTRLLVL.